This T cell receptor (beta chain) was captured in a study of cytomegalovirus exposure and HLA in healthy donors. Points on this clone: The antigen is unknown.

Findings of the study overall: The tendency of first-cohort TCR clusters to co-occur in the 90 to 150 validation repertoires emerged from a later analysis. Cytomegalovirus-associated TCR beta chains were listed, numbering 150 to 200. Researchers reported that a few CMV-associated chains were confirmed in vitro as CMV antigen-specific.

The protocol was immunoSEQ multiplex PCR, while the TCRdb copy is restricted to in-frame clones and leaves out a portion. The table records about 360,000 clones, about nine tenths of them present only once. The CDR3 runs to 14 residues. V shed 5 bases and J shed 0 bases, with 13 bases lying between them. Germline CDR1 is SQVTM and CDR2 is ANQGSEA. The chain recombines TRBV29-1 with TRBJ1-1; no firm D call. This TCR derives from a woman younger than 35 in good health and CMV-seronegative. The sample comprised PBMCs. The CDR3 reads CSVSRTSMNTEAFF. CDR3 DNA: TGCAGCGTTTCCCGAACCAGTATGAACACTGAAGCTTTCTTT.